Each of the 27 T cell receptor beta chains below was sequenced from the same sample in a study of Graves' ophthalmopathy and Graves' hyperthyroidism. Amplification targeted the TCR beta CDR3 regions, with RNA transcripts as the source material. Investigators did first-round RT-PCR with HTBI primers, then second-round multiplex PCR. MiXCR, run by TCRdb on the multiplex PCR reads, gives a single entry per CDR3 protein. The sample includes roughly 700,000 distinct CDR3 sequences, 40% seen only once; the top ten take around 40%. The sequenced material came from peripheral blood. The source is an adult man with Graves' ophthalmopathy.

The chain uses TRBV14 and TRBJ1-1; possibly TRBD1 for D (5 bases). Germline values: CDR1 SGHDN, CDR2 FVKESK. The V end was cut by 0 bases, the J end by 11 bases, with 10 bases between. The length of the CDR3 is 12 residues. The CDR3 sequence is CASSQEGGQAFF. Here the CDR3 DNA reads TGTGCCAGCAGCCAAGAGGGGGGTCAGGCTTTCTTT.

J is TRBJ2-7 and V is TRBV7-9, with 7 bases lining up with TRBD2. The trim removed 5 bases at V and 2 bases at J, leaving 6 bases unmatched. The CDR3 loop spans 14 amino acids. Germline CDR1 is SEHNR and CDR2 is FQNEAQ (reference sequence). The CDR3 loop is CASSVGGETYEQYF. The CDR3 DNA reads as TGTGCCAGCAGCGTGGGGGGGGAGACCTACGAGCAGTACTTC.

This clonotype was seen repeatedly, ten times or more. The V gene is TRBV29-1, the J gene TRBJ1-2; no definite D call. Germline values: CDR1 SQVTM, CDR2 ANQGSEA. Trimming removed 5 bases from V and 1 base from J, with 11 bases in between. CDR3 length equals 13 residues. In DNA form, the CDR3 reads TGCAGCGTTAACACAGCTTATAACTATGGCTACACCTTC. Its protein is CSVNTAYNYGYTF.

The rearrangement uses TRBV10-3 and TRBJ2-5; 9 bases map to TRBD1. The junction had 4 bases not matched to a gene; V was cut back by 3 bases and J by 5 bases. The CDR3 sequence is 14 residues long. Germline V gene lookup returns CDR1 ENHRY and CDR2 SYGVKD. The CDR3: CAISEQGAVETQYF. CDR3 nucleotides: TGTGCCATCAGTGAACAGGGGGCTGTCGAGACCCAGTACTTC.

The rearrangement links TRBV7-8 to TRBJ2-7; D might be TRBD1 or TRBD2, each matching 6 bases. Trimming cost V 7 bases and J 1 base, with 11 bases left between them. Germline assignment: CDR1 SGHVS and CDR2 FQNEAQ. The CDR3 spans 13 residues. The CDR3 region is CASTGAGSYEQYF. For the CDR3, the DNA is TGTGCCAGCACGGGGGCAGGATCCTACGAGCAGTACTTC.

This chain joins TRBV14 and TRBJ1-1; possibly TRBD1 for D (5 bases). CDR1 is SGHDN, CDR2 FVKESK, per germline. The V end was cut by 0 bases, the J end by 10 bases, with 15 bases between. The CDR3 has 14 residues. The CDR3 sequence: CASSQDNPGRGAFF. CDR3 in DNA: TGTGCCAGCAGCCAAGATAACCCAGGGCGAGGAGCTTTCTTT. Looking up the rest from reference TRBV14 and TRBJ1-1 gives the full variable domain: EAGVTQFPSHSVIEKGQTVTLRCDPISGHDNLYWYRRVMGKEIKFLLHFVKESKQDESGMPNNRFLAERTGGTYSTLKVQPAELEDSGVYFCASSQDNPGRGAFFGQGTRLTVV.

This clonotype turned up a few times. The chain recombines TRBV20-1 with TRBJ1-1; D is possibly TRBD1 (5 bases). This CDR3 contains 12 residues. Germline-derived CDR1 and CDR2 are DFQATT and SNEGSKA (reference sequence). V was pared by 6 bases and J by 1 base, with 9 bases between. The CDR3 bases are TGCAGTGCCGGGACGGAGAACACTGAAGCTTTCTTT. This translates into CSAGTENTEAFF.

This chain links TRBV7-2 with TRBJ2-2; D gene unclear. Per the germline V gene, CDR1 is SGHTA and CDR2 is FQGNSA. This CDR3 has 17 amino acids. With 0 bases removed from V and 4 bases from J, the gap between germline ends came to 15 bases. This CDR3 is CASSLAHFRAGTGELFF. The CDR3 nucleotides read TGTGCCAGCAGCTTAGCGCATTTTAGAGCCGGCACCGGGGAGCTGTTTTTT.

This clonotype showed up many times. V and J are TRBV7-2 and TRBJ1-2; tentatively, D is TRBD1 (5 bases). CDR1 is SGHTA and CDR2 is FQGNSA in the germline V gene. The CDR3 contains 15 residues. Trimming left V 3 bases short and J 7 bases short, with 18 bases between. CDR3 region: CASSLSGGLQVGYTF. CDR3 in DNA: TGTGCCAGCAGCTTGTCCGGGGGTTTGCAGGTTGGCTACACCTTC.

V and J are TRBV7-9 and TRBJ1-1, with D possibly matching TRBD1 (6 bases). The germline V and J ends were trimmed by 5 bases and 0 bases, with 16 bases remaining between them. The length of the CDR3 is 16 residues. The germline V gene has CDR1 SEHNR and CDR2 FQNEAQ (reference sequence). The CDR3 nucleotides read TGTGCCAGCAGCGGGGGGGGACACCGAATGAACACTGAAGCTTTCTTT. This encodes CASSGGGHRMNTEAFF.

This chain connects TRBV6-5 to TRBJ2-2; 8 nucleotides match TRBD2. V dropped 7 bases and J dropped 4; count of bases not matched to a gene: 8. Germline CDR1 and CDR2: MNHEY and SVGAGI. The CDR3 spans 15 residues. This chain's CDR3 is CASNFGLAATGELFF. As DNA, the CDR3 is TGTGCCAGCAACTTCGGACTAGCTGCCACCGGGGAGCTGTTTTTT.

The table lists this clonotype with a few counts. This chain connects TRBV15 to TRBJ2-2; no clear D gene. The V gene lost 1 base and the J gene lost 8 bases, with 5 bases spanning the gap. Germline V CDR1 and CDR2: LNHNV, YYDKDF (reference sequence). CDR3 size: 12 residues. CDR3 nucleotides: TGTGCCACCAGCAGAGGGGGTGGGGAGCTGTTTTTT. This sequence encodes CATSRGGGELFF.

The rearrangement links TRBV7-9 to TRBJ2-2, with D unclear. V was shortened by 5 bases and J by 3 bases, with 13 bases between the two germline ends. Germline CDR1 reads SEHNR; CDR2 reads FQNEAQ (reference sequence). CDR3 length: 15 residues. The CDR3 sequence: CASSLGRTDTGELFF. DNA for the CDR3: TGTGCCAGCAGCCTAGGACGGACGGACACCGGGGAGCTGTTTTTT.

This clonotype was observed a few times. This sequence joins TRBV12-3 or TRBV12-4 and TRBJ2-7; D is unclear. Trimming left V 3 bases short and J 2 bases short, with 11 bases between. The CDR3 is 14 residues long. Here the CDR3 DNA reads TGTGCCAGCAGTTTGCCGGGCAGAACCTACGAGCAGTACTTC. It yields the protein CASSLPGRTYEQYF.

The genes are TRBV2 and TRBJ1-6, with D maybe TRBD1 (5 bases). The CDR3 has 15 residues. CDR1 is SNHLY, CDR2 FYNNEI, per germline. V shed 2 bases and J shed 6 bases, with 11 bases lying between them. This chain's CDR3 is CASSEWGPFNSPLHF. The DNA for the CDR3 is TGTGCCAGCAGTGAATGGGGCCCTTTTAATTCACCCCTCCACTTT.

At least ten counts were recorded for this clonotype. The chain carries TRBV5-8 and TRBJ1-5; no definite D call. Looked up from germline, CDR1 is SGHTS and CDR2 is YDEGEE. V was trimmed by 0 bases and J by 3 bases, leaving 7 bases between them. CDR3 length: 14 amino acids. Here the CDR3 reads CASSLERVNQPQHF. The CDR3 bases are TGTGCCAGCAGCTTGGAGAGAGTCAATCAGCCCCAGCATTTT.

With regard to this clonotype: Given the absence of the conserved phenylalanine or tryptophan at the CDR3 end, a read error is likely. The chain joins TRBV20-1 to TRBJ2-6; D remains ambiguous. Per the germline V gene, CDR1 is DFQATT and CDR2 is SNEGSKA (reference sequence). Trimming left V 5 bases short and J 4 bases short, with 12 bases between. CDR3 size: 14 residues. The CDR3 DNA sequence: TGCAGTGCTGTGGACGGCAGGGGGGCCAACGTCCTGACTTAC. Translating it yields CSAVDGRGANVLTY.

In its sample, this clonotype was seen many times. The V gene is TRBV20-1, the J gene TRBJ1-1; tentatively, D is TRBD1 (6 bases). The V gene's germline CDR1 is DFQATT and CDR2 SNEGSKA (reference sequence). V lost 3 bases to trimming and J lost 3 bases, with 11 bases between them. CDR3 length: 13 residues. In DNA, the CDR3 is TGCAGTGCTAGTGAATCAGGGGACACTGAAGCTTTCTTT. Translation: CSASESGDTEAFF.

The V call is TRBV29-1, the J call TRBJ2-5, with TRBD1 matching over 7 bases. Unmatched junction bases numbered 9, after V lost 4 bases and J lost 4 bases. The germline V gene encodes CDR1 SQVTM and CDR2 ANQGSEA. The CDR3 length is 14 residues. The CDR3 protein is CSVVKGQGVETQYF. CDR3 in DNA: TGCAGCGTTGTAAAGGGGCAGGGGGTAGAGACCCAGTACTTC.

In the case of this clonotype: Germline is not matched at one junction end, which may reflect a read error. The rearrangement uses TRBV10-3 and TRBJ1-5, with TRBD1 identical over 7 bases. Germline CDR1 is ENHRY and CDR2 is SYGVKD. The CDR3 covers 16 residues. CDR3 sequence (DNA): TGTGCCAGCAGTTACTCGACCGGGACAGTAAATCAGCCCCAGCATTTT. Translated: CASSYSTGTVNQPQHF.

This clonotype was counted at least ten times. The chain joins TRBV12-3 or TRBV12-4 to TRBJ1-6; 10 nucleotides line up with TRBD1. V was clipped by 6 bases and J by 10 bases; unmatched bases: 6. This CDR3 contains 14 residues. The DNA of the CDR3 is TGTGCCAGCAGAACCGGGACAGGGGACTCACCCCTCCACTTT. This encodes CASRTGTGDSPLHF.

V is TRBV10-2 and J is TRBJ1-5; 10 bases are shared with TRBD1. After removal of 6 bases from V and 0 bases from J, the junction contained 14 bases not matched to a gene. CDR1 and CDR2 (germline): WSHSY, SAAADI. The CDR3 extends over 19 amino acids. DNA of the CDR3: TGCGCCAGCAGCTCTTGGACAGGGGGACGCCTCTATAGCAATCAGCCCCAGCATTTT. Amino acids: CASSSWTGGRLYSNQPQHF.

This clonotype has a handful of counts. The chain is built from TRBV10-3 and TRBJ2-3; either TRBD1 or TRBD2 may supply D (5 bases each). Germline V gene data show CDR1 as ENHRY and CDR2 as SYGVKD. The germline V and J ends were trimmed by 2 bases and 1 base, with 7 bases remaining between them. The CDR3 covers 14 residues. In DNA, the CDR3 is TGTGCCATCAGTGAGGGGGGTCGCACAGATACGCAGTATTTT. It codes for CAISEGGRTDTQYF.

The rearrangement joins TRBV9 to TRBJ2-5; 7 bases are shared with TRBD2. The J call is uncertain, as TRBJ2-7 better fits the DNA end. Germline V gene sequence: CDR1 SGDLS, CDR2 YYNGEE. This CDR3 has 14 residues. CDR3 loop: CASSVEWGGYEQYF. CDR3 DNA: TGTGCCAGCAGCGTTGAATGGGGGGGCTACGAGCAGTACTTC.

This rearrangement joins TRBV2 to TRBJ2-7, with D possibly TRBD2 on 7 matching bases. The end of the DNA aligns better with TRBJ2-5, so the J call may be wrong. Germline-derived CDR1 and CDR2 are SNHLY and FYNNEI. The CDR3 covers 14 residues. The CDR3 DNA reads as TGTGCCAGCAGTGAAGGGGGGGGGCGCGTGACCCAGTACTTC. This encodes CASSEGGGRVTQYF.

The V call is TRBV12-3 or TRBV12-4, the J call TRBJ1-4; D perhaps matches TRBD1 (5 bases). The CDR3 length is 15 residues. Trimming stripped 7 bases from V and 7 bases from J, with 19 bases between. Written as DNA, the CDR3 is TGTGCCAGCAAGGTGGGGGGGAGTGCTCCTGAAAAACTGTTTTTT. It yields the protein CASKVGGSAPEKLFF.

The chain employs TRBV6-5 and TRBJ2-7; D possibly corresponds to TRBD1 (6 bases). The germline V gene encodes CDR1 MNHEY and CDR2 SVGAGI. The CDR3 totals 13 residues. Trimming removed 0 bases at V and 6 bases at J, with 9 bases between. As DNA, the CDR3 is TGTGCCAGCAGTTACTCGGGGGCGCGCGAGCAGTACTTC. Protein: CASSYSGAREQYF.